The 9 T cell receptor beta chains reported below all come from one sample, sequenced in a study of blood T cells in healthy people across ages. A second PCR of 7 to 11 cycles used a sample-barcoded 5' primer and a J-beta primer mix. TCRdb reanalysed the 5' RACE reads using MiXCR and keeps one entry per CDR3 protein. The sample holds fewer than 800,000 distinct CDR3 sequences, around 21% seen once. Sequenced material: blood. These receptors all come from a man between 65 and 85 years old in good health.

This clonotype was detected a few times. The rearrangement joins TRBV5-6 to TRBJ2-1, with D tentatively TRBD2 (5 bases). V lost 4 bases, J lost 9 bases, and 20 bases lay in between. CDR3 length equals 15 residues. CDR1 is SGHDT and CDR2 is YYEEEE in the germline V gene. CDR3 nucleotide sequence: TGTGCCAGCAGCGACCTACGTCTCCCCCGGGGTGAGCAGTTCTTC. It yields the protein CASSDLRLPRGEQFF.

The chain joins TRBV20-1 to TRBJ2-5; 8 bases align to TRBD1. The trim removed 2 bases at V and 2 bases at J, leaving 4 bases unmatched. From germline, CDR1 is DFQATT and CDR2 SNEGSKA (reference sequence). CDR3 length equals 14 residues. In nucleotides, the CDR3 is TGCAGTGCTAGATCTGGACAGGGACAAGAGACCCAGTACTTC. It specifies CSARSGQGQETQYF.

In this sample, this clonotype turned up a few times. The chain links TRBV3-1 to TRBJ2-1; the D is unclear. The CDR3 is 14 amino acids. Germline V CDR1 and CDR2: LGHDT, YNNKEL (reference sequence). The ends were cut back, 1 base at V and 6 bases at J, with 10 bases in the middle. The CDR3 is CASSQGYQVNEQFF. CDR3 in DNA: TGTGCCAGCAGCCAAGGGTACCAAGTCAATGAGCAGTTCTTC.

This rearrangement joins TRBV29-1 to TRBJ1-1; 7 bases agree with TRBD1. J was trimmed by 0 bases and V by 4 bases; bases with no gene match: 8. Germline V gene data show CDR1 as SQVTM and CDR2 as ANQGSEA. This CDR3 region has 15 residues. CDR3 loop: CSVAHTGTVNTEAFF. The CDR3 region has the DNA TGCAGCGTTGCACACACCGGGACAGTGAACACTGAAGCTTTCTTT. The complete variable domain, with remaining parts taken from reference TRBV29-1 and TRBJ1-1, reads SAVISQKPSRDICQRGTSLTIQCQVDSQVTMMFWYRQQPGQSLTLIATANQGSEATYESGFVIDKFPISRPNLTFSTLTVSNMSPEDSSIYLCSVAHTGTVNTEAFFGQGTRLTVV.

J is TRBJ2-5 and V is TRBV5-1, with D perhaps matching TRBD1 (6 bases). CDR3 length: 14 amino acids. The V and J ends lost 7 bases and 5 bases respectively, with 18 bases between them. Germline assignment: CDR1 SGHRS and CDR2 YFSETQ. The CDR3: CASAMGDNWETQYF. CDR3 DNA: TGCGCCAGCGCTATGGGGGACAACTGGGAGACCCAGTACTTC.

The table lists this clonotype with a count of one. The CDR3, as DNA: TGTGCCAGCAGTTACTTCACAGGGGGCCGTCAGCCCCAGCATTTT. It codes for CASSYFTGGRQPQHF. V and J are TRBV6-2 or TRBV6-3 and TRBJ1-5, with 9 positions matching TRBD1. CDR1 is MNHEY and CDR2 is SVGEGT in the germline V gene. The CDR3 extends over 15 amino acids. Trimming cost V 1 base and J 6 bases; bases outside gene matches: 4.

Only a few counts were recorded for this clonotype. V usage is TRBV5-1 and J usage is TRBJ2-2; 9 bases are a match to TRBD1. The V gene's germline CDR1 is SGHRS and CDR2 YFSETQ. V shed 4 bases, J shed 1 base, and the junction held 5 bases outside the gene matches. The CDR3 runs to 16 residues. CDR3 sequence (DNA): TGCGCCAGCAGCACCGGGACAGGGTGGAACACCGGGGAGCTGTTTTTT. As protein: CASSTGTGWNTGELFF.

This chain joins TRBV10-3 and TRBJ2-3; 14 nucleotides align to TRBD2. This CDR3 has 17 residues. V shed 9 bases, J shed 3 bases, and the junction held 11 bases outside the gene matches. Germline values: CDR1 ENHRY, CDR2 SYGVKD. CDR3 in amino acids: CAIGRGTSGSGTDTQYF. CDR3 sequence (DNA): TGTGCCATAGGAAGAGGGACTAGCGGGAGCGGGACAGATACGCAGTATTTT.

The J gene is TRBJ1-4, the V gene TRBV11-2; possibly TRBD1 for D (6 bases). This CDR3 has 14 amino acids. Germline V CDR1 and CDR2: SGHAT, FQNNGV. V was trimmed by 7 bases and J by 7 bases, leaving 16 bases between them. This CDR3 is CASTASGGAEKLFF. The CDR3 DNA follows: TGTGCCAGCACCGCTTCTGGGGGGGCTGAAAAACTGTTTTTT.